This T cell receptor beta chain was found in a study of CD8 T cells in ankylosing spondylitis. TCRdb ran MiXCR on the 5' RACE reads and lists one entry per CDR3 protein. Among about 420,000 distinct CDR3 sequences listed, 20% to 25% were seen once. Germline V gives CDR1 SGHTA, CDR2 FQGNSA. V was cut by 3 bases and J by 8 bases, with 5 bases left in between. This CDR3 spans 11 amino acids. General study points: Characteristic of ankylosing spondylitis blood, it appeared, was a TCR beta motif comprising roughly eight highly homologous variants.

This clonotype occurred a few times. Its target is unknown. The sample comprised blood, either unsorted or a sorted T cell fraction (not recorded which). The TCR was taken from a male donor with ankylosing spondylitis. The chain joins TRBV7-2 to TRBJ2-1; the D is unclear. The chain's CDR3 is CASSFMDEQFF. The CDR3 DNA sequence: TGTGCCAGCAGCTTTATGGATGAGCAGTTCTTC.